Sequencing of this TCR beta chain was carried out in a study of cytomegalovirus exposure and HLA in healthy donors (dated 2017 in TCRdb). Regarding the study in general: According to a later analysis, the roughly 130 validation repertoires were produced on the same platform as the 680 or so repertoires of the first cohort. The study aimed to test whether signatures of past pathogen exposure could be identified by cataloging public T cell receptors. In addition to the first cohort of hundreds of subjects, a separate validation cohort of some 120 different subjects was used. The study combined high-throughput TCR immunosequencing, statistical association of individual TCRs with disease status, and machine learning to predict cytomegalovirus infection status.

The method behind the library was the immunoSEQ multiplex PCR assay. Under the source paper's analysis protocol: To diagnose cytomegalovirus status from the catalog of TCR beta chain sequences, a statistical classification framework was built. TCRdb mirrors the immuneACCESS table, restricted to in-frame sequences. Some clones are absent from its copies; in checked studies, under half trace to an unresolved V gene, and the reason for the others is unknown. V and J calls and clone size follow that table, whereas D and trimming were derived from the DNA. The sample table contains approximately 230,000 clones; only one count was recorded for roughly 87% of them. The top ten clonotypes cover around 12% of the sample. Donors formed part of the validation cohort, which comprised some 120 subjects and was distinct from the first cohort of several hundred subjects. Of note for this clone: No cognate antigen has been identified for it. Per-nucleotide qualities are absent, and no much larger clonotype sits a single base away.

V is reduced by 5 bases and J by 3 bases, leaving a spacing of 11 bases between them. CDR1 and CDR2, looked up from the germline V gene, are MNHEY and SVGAGI. The CDR3 sequence holds 14 residues, the cysteine and phenylalanine included. The DNA shown is the 42-base CDR3, in frame from base 1. The full study reports these points: Most TCR sequences were observed very rarely across donors, whereas some public TCRs were present in many individuals. The authors suggested that the approach could potentially be generalized to other disease states and immunological phenotypes. A later analysis found that TCRs clustered in the first cohort also tended to co-occur in the 130 or so validation repertoires, with approximately 95% of cluster scores above 0. Cytomegalovirus status was reported to be diagnosed by the classifier with high specificity and sensitivity in both the original and validation cohorts. A few of the identified cytomegalovirus-associated TCR beta chains were confirmed in vitro to be specific for cytomegalovirus antigens. A total of 150 to 200 TCR beta chains were listed by the study as associated with cytomegalovirus. A later analysis lacked HLA typing for the validation cohort, so it scored co-occurrence in that cohort across all 110 or so repertoires.

The TCR originated in a man between 18 and 35 years old in good health and CMV-seropositive. Sequencing was carried out using PBMCs. Recombination connected TRBV6-5 to TRBJ1-3, with the D gene not confidently named. In nucleotide form, the sequence is TGTGCCAGCAGTCCCCGGACTGTTGGAAACACCATATATTTT. It specifies CASSPRTVGNTIYF.